The clone carrying this TCR beta chain appeared a few times. The sample belongs to a study of blood T cell repertoires in COVID-19. Study in general: Acute and convalescent COVID-19 samples came from the United States, Italy and Spain. Sources were T cells, B-cell-depleted T cells, or PBMCs; the material itself was cDNA or gDNA.

In the source study's methods: Reference gene primers were amplified, and this amplification served to estimate nucleated cell counts. TCRdb's table, derived via immunoSEQ multiplex PCR, lists solely in-frame clones and lacks some. V and J calls and clone size are given by that table; D and trimming were obtained from the DNA. Here the sample spans 250,000 to 350,000 clones, roughly nine tenths being singletons. CDR1 is MDHEN and CDR2 is SYDVKM in the germline V gene. Unmatched junction bases numbered 16, after V lost 5 bases and J lost 5 bases. The CDR3 loop spans 18 amino acids. The sequenced sample consisted of peripheral blood. The rearrangement links TRBV28 to TRBJ2-2; 8 bases match TRBD1. This clonotype originated in a man aged 18-30 years with active or convalescent COVID-19. CDR3 residues: CASSLFPVQGARTGELFF. CDR3 sequence (DNA): TGTGCCAGCAGTCTCTTCCCCGTCCAGGGGGCGAGGACCGGGGAGCTGTTTTTT.